Reported below is one T cell receptor (beta chain). Its target antigen remains unknown. There are no base qualities to consult, and no much larger clone falls within one base. TCR beta VDJ combination and CDR3 sequence profiling used genomic DNA as the template. An Illumina HiSeq 2000 was the platform used for TCR repertoire sequencing. In the original analysis: Repertoire assessment relied on Simpson's diversity index, CDR3 size and DJ length profiles, and TRBV/TRBJ rearrangement plots. The most abundant DNA sequence in the deep sequencing data was taken as the immunodominant clone. CDR3 amino acid sequences were checked for sharing between subjects and were compared against published repertoires and the VDJdb database. The public reads were reanalyzed by TCRdb: fastp trimming at Q25, MiXCR alignment, in-frame beta chains only. Rows with one shared CDR3 protein collapse into an entry with the most common genes and DNA. These V and J calls are TCRdb output, not the study's own analysis. The sample table contains roughly 500,000 distinct CDR3 sequences; only one count was recorded for 25% to 40% of them. 0.8% to 0.85% of the sample is in the top ten clones.

The data derive from a study of CD8+CD57+ T cells in acquired aplastic anemia (dated 2018 in TCRdb). In terms of the full investigation: On average, sorted CD4+ and CD8+ cells yielded approximately 3 ug of extracted DNA, with a range of about 0.18 to 30 ug. CD8+CD57+ expansion was defined as a frequency above the mean frequency observed in healthy subjects.

Study-wide conclusions, independent of this receptor: Roughly 30 CD8+ CDR3 sequences were shared between patients and controls but appeared highly expressed in patients and within their immunodominant clones. Patients and healthy controls showed no significant difference in CD8+ Simpson's diversity (P=0.060).

The patients picked for sequencing were ones in whom flow cytometry had shown an expansion of CD8+CD57+ cells. Every patient had a diagnosis of severe acquired aplastic anemia based on International Study of Aplastic Anemia and Agranulocytosis and Camitta criteria. Patients had received no therapy at the time of blood sampling. TCR repertoires of sorted CD4+ and CD8+ blood T cells from severe aplastic anemia patients and healthy subjects were deep-sequenced in the study. In the USA, patient enrollment took place under clinicaltrials.gov protocols 00001620, 01623167, 00001397, 00071045, 00081523 and 00961064. Ficoll-Paque density gradient centrifugation was used to isolate peripheral blood mononuclear cells. CD4+ and CD8+ T cells were sorted by FACS or magnetic beads before DNA extraction. This sequence originates from a human donor with aplastic anemia. The sequencing sample was made of sorted CD4+, CD8+, or CD8+CD57+ T cells (not recorded which) from PBMCs.

The nucleotides are TGTGCCAGCAGCTCCGGACTAGCGGTTAACAATGAGCAGTTCTTC. It encodes CASSSGLAVNNEQFF. The chain uses TRBV7-3 and TRBJ2-1, with 10 bases matching TRBD2. Taken from the germline V gene, the CDR1 and CDR2 loops are SGHTA and FQGTGA. The CDR3 numbers 15 residues from cysteine through phenylalanine. Only the CDR3 portion is preserved as DNA: 45 bases, with reading frame beginning at the first base. Trimming takes 4 bases off V and 5 bases off J; junction bases not matched to a gene: 5.